This passage covers 28 T cell receptor beta chains from one sample sequenced in a study of OX40 agonist ivuxolimab in advanced cancers. Sequencing used immunoSEQ multiplex PCR; TCRdb keeps in-frame clones, though not all of them. The sample carries roughly 72,000 clones, 90% to 95% recorded once. Sequenced material: CD4+ or CD8+ T cells sorted from blood, taken in a trial of the OX40 agonist ivuxolimab. Receptor source: an adult with an advanced solid tumor such as melanoma, head and neck, liver or kidney cancer.

The chain links TRBV28 to TRBJ1-2; no clear D gene. Germline-derived CDR1 and CDR2 are MDHEN and SYDVKM. Trimming removed 3 bases at V and 5 bases at J, with 16 bases between. The CDR3 extends over 15 amino acids. CDR3: CASSFGQVGPYGYTF. Here the CDR3 DNA reads TGTGCCAGCAGTTTTGGGCAGGTGGGCCCGTATGGCTACACCTTC.

A single count supports this clone. This chain joins TRBV28 and TRBJ2-7, with D perhaps TRBD2 (5 bases). Germline V gene sequence: CDR1 MDHEN, CDR2 SYDVKM. V dropped 7 bases and J dropped 3 bases, with 10 bases sitting between them. The CDR3 runs to 12 residues. The CDR3 loop is CASTEGGYEQYF. In DNA, the CDR3 is TGTGCCAGCACCGAGGGTGGCTACGAGCAGTACTTC.

V gene TRBV10-1 combines with J gene TRBJ2-7; no clear D. There are 12 residues in the CDR3. V was pared by 0 bases and J by 6 bases, with 6 bases between. CDR1 WNHNN and CDR2 SYGVQD come from the germline V gene (reference sequence). The chain's CDR3 is CASSESAGEQYF. The DNA of the CDR3 is TGCGCCAGCAGTGAGTCGGCTGGCGAGCAGTACTTC.

The V call is TRBV5-4, the J call TRBJ1-2, with 7 bases matching TRBD1. Trimming cost V 2 bases and J 5 bases; bases outside gene matches: 9. Per germline, CDR1 SGHNT and CDR2 YYREEE (reference sequence). The CDR3 contains 15 residues. CDR3 in amino acids: CASSFWPGGGYGYTF. In nucleotides, the CDR3 is TGTGCCAGCAGCTTTTGGCCAGGGGGAGGGTATGGCTACACCTTC.

CDR3 protein: CASSAGTGIYEQYF. Here the CDR3 DNA reads TGTGCCAGCAGTGCCGGGACAGGGATCTACGAGCAGTACTTC. V gene TRBV6-5 combines with J gene TRBJ2-7; 9 positions match TRBD1. V gave up 5 bases and J gave up 3 bases; unmatched junction bases: 5. Germline V gene lookup returns CDR1 MNHEY and CDR2 SVGAGI. The CDR3 is 14 amino acids.

The V gene is TRBV29-1, the J gene TRBJ2-7; TRBD1 agrees at 9 bases. The V gene's germline CDR1 is SQVTM and CDR2 ANQGSEA. The CDR3 spans 14 residues. V shed 7 bases and J 3 bases; nucleotides not matched to a gene: 10. CDR3 sequence (DNA): TGCAGCGCCCTACAGGGGGCGGGTGGCTACGAGCAGTACTTC. Its translation is CSALQGAGGYEQYF.

The chain is built from TRBV7-9 and TRBJ2-2; D gene ambiguous. The germline gives CDR1 SEHNR, CDR2 FQNEAQ (reference sequence). The CDR3 covers 13 residues. The V end was cut by 5 bases, the J end by 2 bases, with 6 bases between. The CDR3 DNA is TGTGCCAGCAGCCCGGAAAACACCGGGGAGCTGTTTTTT. It codes for CASSPENTGELFF.

The chain joins TRBV4-3 to TRBJ2-7; D gene uncertain. The length of the CDR3 is 16 residues. Germline CDR1 reads LGHNA; CDR2 reads YSLEER. The V end was cut by 0 bases, the J end by 5 bases, with 17 bases between. The CDR3 protein is CASSQDSSGLFDEQYF. The CDR3 DNA reads as TGCGCCAGCAGCCAAGATTCGTCGGGTCTTTTCGACGAGCAGTACTTC.

This clone was seen just once. This chain links TRBV7-7 with TRBJ1-5, with a possible D match to TRBD1 (5 bases). The CDR3 consists of 13 residues. V lost 4 bases to trimming and J lost 6 bases, with 10 bases between them. Germline loops: CDR1 SSHAT, CDR2 FNYEAQ (reference sequence). CDR3 sequence (DNA): TGTGCCAGCAGCTCAGGGATCGGTCAGCCCCAGCATTTT. Amino acid sequence: CASSSGIGQPQHF.

CDR3 DNA sequence: TGTGCCAGCAGCCGCCTAAACGATGCGGCATCCTACGAGCAGTACTTC. Its protein product is CASSRLNDAASYEQYF. The chain is built from TRBV4-2 and TRBJ2-7, with D uncertain. Trimming removed 4 bases at V and 1 base at J, with 17 bases between. The CDR3 totals 16 residues. Germline-derived CDR1 and CDR2 are LGHNA and YNFKEQ.

This chain uses TRBV5-6 with TRBJ2-4; no firm D call. Germline V gives CDR1 SGHDT, CDR2 YYEEEE. The CDR3 sequence is 12 residues long. The V and J ends lost 0 bases and 8 bases respectively, with 6 bases between them. The CDR3 loop is CASSLGVHIQYF. DNA of the CDR3: TGTGCCAGCAGCTTGGGGGTACACATTCAGTACTTC.

The chain carries TRBV27 and TRBJ1-2; D gene uncertain. Germline lookup yields CDR1 MNHEY and CDR2 SMNVEV (reference sequence). V was cut by 5 bases and J by 5 bases, with 12 bases left in between. The CDR3 consists of 13 residues. CDR3 residues: CASSLREGYGYTF. CDR3 bases: TGTGCCAGCAGTCTGAGAGAAGGGTATGGCTACACCTTC.

The gene calls are TRBV28 and TRBJ1-3, with D perhaps TRBD1 (5 bases). The CDR3 sequence is 16 residues long. Trimming took off 4 bases at V and 2 bases at J, with 15 bases between the two ends. Germline V gene sequence: CDR1 MDHEN, CDR2 SYDVKM. This CDR3 reads CASSSTTGTTGNTIYF. CDR3 DNA sequence: TGTGCCAGCAGTTCCACCACCGGGACGACTGGAAACACCATATATTTT. Filled out from reference TRBV28 and TRBJ1-3, the complete variable domain reads DVKVTQSSRYLVKRTGEKVFLECVQDMDHENMFWYRQDPGLGLRLIYFSYDVKMKEKGDIPEGYSVSREKKERFSLILESASTNQTSMYLCASSSTTGTTGNTIYFGEGSWLTVV.

The V and J genes are TRBV9 and TRBJ2-7, with D unclear. Germline V CDR1 and CDR2: SGDLS, YYNGEE. V was cut by 0 bases and J by 7 bases, with 17 bases left in between. The CDR3 is made up of 15 amino acids. CDR3 nucleotides: TGTGCCAGCAGCGTAGAAGACGGCTGGATGGGAGAGCAGTACTTC. Amino acids: CASSVEDGWMGEQYF.

V and J are TRBV27 and TRBJ1-1; D remains ambiguous. The V end was cut by 2 bases, the J end by 1 base, with 5 bases between. CDR3 length: 13 residues. Germline V gene sequence: CDR1 MNHEY, CDR2 SMNVEV (reference sequence). CDR3 in DNA: TGTGCCAGCAGTTTAAGGCAGAACACTGAAGCTTTCTTT. It yields the protein CASSLRQNTEAFF.

This chain links TRBV28 with TRBJ1-5, with D perhaps matching TRBD1 (6 bases). The CDR3 loop spans 14 amino acids. Trimming left V 6 bases short and J 6 bases short, with 15 bases between. The V gene's germline CDR1 is MDHEN and CDR2 SYDVKM. In DNA, the CDR3 is TGTGCCAGCAGAAACCGGGACAACCCTCAGCCCCAGCATTTT. Protein product: CASRNRDNPQPQHF.

The chain recombines TRBV5-1 with TRBJ2-2; 8 positions match TRBD2. The CDR3 runs to 16 residues. V dropped 1 base and J dropped 1; count of bases not matched to a gene: 3. Looked up from germline, CDR1 is SGHRS and CDR2 is YFSETQ. The CDR3 sequence: CASSLRRGVNTGELFF. DNA of the CDR3: TGCGCCAGCAGCTTGAGGCGGGGGGTGAACACCGGGGAGCTGTTTTTT.

V usage is TRBV27 and J usage is TRBJ2-3; 12 nucleotides align to TRBD1. CDR1 is MNHEY, CDR2 SMNVEV, per germline (reference sequence). The CDR3 runs 16 residues. The junction had 5 bases not matched to a gene; V was cut back by 3 bases and J by 4 bases. CDR3 nucleotides: TGTGCCAGCAGTTTCCCCGGGACAGGGGGCCCAGATACGCAGTATTTT. It encodes CASSFPGTGGPDTQYF.

The chain recombines TRBV6-5 with TRBJ1-6; 11 bases match TRBD1. CDR1 MNHEY and CDR2 SVGAGI come from the germline V gene. This CDR3 is built from 16 residues. Trimming cost V 2 bases and J 8 bases; bases outside gene matches: 5. CDR3 protein: CASSYGTGGMDSPLHF. The CDR3 DNA reads as TGTGCCAGCAGTTACGGGACAGGGGGAATGGATTCACCCCTCCACTTT.

The chain carries TRBV7-9 and TRBJ1-1; D not certain. V was pared by 2 bases and J by 4 bases, with 8 bases between. Germline CDR1 reads SEHNR; CDR2 reads FQNEAQ (reference sequence). The CDR3 is 13 residues long. The CDR3 DNA follows: TGTGCCAGCAGCTTACTAGTCCCCACTGAAGCTTTCTTT. Protein: CASSLLVPTEAFF. The variable domain in full, with the rest retrieved from reference TRBV7-9 and TRBJ1-1, is DTGVSQNPRHKITKRGQNVTFRCDPISEHNRLYWYRQTLGQGPEFLTYFQNEAQLEKSRLLSDRFSAERPKGSFSTLEIQRTEQGDSAMYLCASSLLVPTEAFFGQGTRLTVV.

The chain employs TRBV2 and TRBJ2-7; no reliable D call. The CDR3 sequence is 14 residues long. Germline V gene data show CDR1 as SNHLY and CDR2 as FYNNEI. V was shortened by 6 bases and J by 0 bases, with 12 bases between the two germline ends. This CDR3 is CASSQGWGSYEQYF. The CDR3 DNA reads TGTGCCAGCAGCCAAGGTTGGGGCTCCTACGAGCAGTACTTC.

The J gene is TRBJ2-7, the V gene TRBV6-5; D not resolved. CDR1 is MNHEY and CDR2 is SVGAGI in the germline V gene. This CDR3 region has 13 residues. V lost 9 bases and J lost 2, with 14 bases in between. The CDR3 reads CASSLDSAYEQYF. CDR3 nucleotide sequence: TGTGCCAGTTCCCTCGACTCCGCCTACGAGCAGTACTTC.

The genes are TRBV29-1 and TRBJ2-5, with D maybe TRBD1 (9 bases). Germline values: CDR1 SQVTM, CDR2 ANQGSEA. V lost 6 bases to trimming and J lost 3 bases, with 17 bases between them. This CDR3 has 14 amino acids. The CDR3 protein is CSVNGGDREETQYF. CDR3 sequence (DNA): TGCAGCGTAAACGGGGGGGACAGGGAAGAGACCCAGTACTTC.

Details on this clone: Additional DNA sequences in this sample encode the identical CDR3. This sequence joins TRBV11-3 and TRBJ2-1; TRBD2 might be the D (5 bases). Per germline, CDR1 SGHNT and CDR2 YENEEA. The CDR3 consists of 14 residues. Trimming cost V 1 base and J 5 bases, with 9 bases left between them. CDR3 in amino acids: CASSLAGLNNEQFF. The CDR3 DNA reads as TGTGCCAGCAGCTTAGCGGGGTTGAACAATGAGCAGTTCTTC.

The chain recombines TRBV27 with TRBJ1-1; D gene unclear. The CDR3 covers 13 residues. Germline CDR1 is MNHEY and CDR2 is SMNVEV (reference sequence). Trimming cost V 11 bases and J 0 bases, with 13 bases left between them. CDR3 amino acids: CAQQGALNTEAFF. The CDR3 nucleotides read TGTGCCCAGCAAGGTGCGTTGAACACTGAAGCTTTCTTT.

The J gene is TRBJ2-7, the V gene TRBV13; no definite D call. The V gene's germline CDR1 is PRHDT and CDR2 FYEKMQ (reference sequence). This CDR3 comprises 12 residues. Trimming removed 8 bases at V and 1 base at J, with 9 bases between. CDR3: CASGAGSYEQYF. CDR3 DNA: TGTGCCAGCGGTGCCGGTTCCTACGAGCAGTACTTC.

The table lists this clone with a few counts. The chain uses TRBV27 and TRBJ2-7; possible D gene TRBD2, 6 bases. V was clipped by 5 bases and J by 3 bases, with 17 bases between them. Germline V gene sequence: CDR1 MNHEY, CDR2 SMNVEV (reference sequence). The CDR3 spans 15 residues. The CDR3 reads CASSSIAVPHYEQYF. In DNA, the CDR3 is TGTGCCAGCAGTAGTATAGCGGTGCCCCACTACGAGCAGTACTTC.

CDR3 loop: CASSAVLADYYNEQFF. CDR3 in DNA: TGTGCCAGCAGCGCCGTCCTAGCGGACTACTACAATGAGCAGTTCTTC. This chain links TRBV9 with TRBJ2-1; the match to TRBD2 covers 7 bases. CDR1 and CDR2 from the germline V gene are SGDLS and YYNGEE. The CDR3 is 16 amino acids. V trimming: 3 bases; J trimming: 3 bases; junction bases outside the gene matches: 9.